This is a list of T cell receptor beta chains from one sample in a study of T cell responses to AZD1222 COVID-19 vaccine. The method was immunoSEQ multiplex PCR; TCRdb's version includes in-frame clones alone and lacks a portion of them. This table has approximately 200,000 clones, about nine tenths appearing once. The starting material was peripheral blood, obtained on day 0 of MenACWY control vaccination. The receptors were gathered from an adult in good health. The CDR3 runs from the conserved cysteine through the conserved F or W. A D gene is named only where the DNA matches it firmly. Where a row states a size, it is once, few, many or the class of an expanded clone; other rows omit it.

v_gene	abundance	d_gene	j_gene	CDR3nt	CDR3aa
TRBV30	-	TRBD1	TRBJ1-2	TGTGCCTGGAGTGTGGGGACAGGAGGGGGCTACACCTTC	CAWSVGTGGGYTF
TRBV5-1	-	-	TRBJ1-1	TGCGCCAGCAGCGATTACATTAACACTGAAGCTTTCTTT	CASSDYINTEAFF
TRBV3-1/TRBV3-2	-	-	TRBJ1-2	TGTGCCAGCAGCCAAGAGGGTGAGACATTTAACTATGGCTACACCTTC	CASSQEGETFNYGYTF
TRBV30	-	-	TRBJ1-2	TGTGCCTGGAGTACCGACGGGGAGTATGGCTACACCTTC	CAWSTDGEYGYTF
TRBV11-2	-	TRBD1	TRBJ2-7	TGTGCCAGCAGCTTCGAGACAGGGGCCTACGAGCAGTACTTC	CASSFETGAYEQYF
TRBV6-5	-	-	TRBJ2-7	TGTGCCAGTACGGACATCGTCTACGAGCAGTACTTC	CASTDIVYEQYF
TRBV5-1	-	TRBD1	TRBJ1-1	TGCGCCAGCAGAACGGGACAGGGGGCAACTGAAGCTTTCTTT	CASRTGQGATEAFF
TRBV10-3	-	-	TRBJ1-1	TGTGCCATCAGTGACTCCCTGGATGAAGCTTTCTTT	CAISDSLDEAFF
TRBV6-5	-	-	TRBJ2-7	TGTGCCAGCAACTCCGACCTATTGTACCATTACGAGCAGTACTTC	CASNSDLLYHYEQYF
TRBV11-1	once	-	TRBJ2-7	TGTGCCAGCAGCCAACCCGGGACCCTTCTTCCCTACGAGCAGTACTTC	CASSQPGTLLPYEQYF
TRBV12-1	-	-	TRBJ2-3	TGTGCCAGCAGCACCCGGACGGGAAGCGGGAGGGCCCGGACAGATACGCAGTATTTT	CASSTRTGSGRARTDTQYF